This TCR beta chain was recovered during a study of blood T cell repertoires in COVID-19 (dated by TCRdb to the early 2020s). Background on the whole study: The collaborator samples originated in the United States, Italy and Spain and spanned the acute and convalescent phases of COVID-19. Where available, HLA class I and class II types were obtained from metadata supplied by the sample provider rather than from assay-based typing. The material from the prospective study consisted of cDNA or gDNA derived from T cells, B-cell-depleted T cells, or PBMCs. The samples were drawn from two sources: the first 160 participants of the ongoing ImmuneRACE study, and fewer than 1,500 subjects contributed by 6 global collaborators. A freely available public database, intended as a resource for researchers studying the immune response to SARS-CoV-2, is where the repertoires were released. Nearly every sample came with metadata listing a de-identified subject ID, COVID-19 status, age in years and sex. The dataset comprised deeply sampled blood TCRbeta repertoires from subjects exposed to, actively infected with, or recovered from COVID-19.

Each collaborating institution followed its own protocols to collect whole blood in K2EDTA tubes. For TCRbeta analysis, collaborators shipped samples as frozen whole blood, isolated PBMCs, or DNA extracted from either of those sample types. For CDR1 and CDR2, the germline V gene (reference sequence) lists MNHEY and SMNVEV. The CDR3, from cysteine to phenylalanine, totals 15 residues. Left in the record is the CDR3 DNA by itself, 45 bases read in frame from the first base. V sheds 5 bases and J sheds 1 base, leaving 9 bases between their ends. TCRbeta CDR3 regions were amplified from genomic DNA using the immunoSEQ Assay, a bias-controlled multiplex PCR. The study's processing was this. Nucleated cell counts per sample were estimated from amplification of reference gene primers within the assay. Sequence reads were collapsed and filtered to measure the absolute abundance of every unique TCRbeta CDR3 rearrangement. For each sample, productive Simpson clonality was calculated as the square root of Simpson's diversity index over productive rearrangements. TCRdb's version of the immuneACCESS table is confined to in-frame rearrangements and falls short of the full clone set. An unresolved V gene accounts for under half of the shortfall where checked; the remainder is of unknown origin. V, J and clone size were drawn from that table, and D and trimming were deduced from the DNA. This sample gives 170,000 or so clones in total; around nine tenths of them show up just once. The ten largest clonotypes hold roughly 0.56% of the sample.

As concerns this clone: This receptor's antigen is unknown. No base-level quality is on record; no much larger clone is a single base apart.

The full study reports these points: The amount of clinical and demographic metadata varied by source and participant and was provided uncurated.

This receptor was taken from a man aged 50 to 60 with acute or convalescent COVID-19. The sample consisted of peripheral blood. The chain links TRBV27 with TRBJ1-6; TRBD1 is possibly the D segment (5 matching bases). In nucleotides, the sequence is TGTGCCAGCAGTCACCAGGGATCCTATAATTCACCCCTCCACTTT. Its translation is CASSHQGSYNSPLHF.